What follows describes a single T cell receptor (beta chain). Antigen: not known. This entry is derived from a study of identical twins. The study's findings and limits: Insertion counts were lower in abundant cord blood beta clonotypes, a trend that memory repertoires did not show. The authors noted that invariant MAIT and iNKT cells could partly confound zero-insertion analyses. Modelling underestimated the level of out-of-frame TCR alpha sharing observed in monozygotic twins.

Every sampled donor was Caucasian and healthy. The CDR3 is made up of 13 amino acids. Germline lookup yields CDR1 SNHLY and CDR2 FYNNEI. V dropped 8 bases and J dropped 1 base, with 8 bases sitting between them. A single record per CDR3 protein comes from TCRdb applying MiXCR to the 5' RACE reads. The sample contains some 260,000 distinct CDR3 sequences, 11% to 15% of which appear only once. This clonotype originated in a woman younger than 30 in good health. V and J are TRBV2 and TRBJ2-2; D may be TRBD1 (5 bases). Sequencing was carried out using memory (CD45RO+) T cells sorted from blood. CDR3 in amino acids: CASLGQNTGELFF. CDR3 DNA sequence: TGTGCCAGCCTCGGACAGAACACCGGGGAGCTGTTTTTT.